These 19 T cell receptor beta chains originate from one sample sequenced in a study of blood T cell repertoires in COVID-19. Assay used: immunoSEQ multiplex PCR; TCRdb lists only in-frame clones, some missing. The sample lists under 250,000 clones, 83% seen once, with approximately 3.8% in the top ten. The sequencing sample was made of PBMCs or T cells enriched from blood (not recorded which). These TCRs come from a woman between 40 and 55 years old who had been exposed to COVID-19.

The chain couples TRBV5-8 to TRBJ1-5, with D perhaps matching TRBD1 (5 bases). The germline V and J ends were trimmed by 1 base and 6 bases, with 11 bases remaining between them. The CDR3 contains 14 residues. Germline assignment: CDR1 SGHTS and CDR2 YDEGEE. In nucleotides, the CDR3 is TGTGCCAGCAGCTTGATCGGCGGGGCTCAGCCCCAGCATTTT. This sequence encodes CASSLIGGAQPQHF.

This clone was recorded only once. The rearrangement links TRBV7-8 to TRBJ2-3, with 8 bases lining up with TRBD1. Germline CDR1 reads SGHVS; CDR2 reads FQNEAQ. The CDR3 loop spans 16 amino acids. V gave up 5 bases and J gave up 1 base; unmatched junction bases: 8. This CDR3 is CASSKQPGQGTDTQYF. For the CDR3, the DNA is TGTGCCAGCAGCAAACAGCCGGGACAGGGCACAGATACGCAGTATTTT.

J is TRBJ1-3 and V is TRBV18; D might be TRBD1 (6 bases). V was clipped by 5 bases and J by 0 bases, with 11 bases between them. Germline lookup yields CDR1 KGHSH and CDR2 LQKENI. There are 15 residues in the CDR3. For the CDR3, the DNA is TGTGCCAGCTCAGGAACAGGGATCTCTGGAAACACCATATATTTT. Its translation: CASSGTGISGNTIYF.

The V gene is TRBV11-2, the J gene TRBJ1-3, with D unclear. V was cut by 6 bases and J by 4 bases, with 22 bases left in between. The CDR3 has 17 residues. CDR1 is SGHAT and CDR2 is FQNNGV in the germline V gene. The CDR3: CASRTRPFAGSGNTIYF. In DNA form, the CDR3 reads TGTGCCAGCAGGACTAGACCTTTCGCCGGCTCGGGAAACACCATATATTTT.

The V call is TRBV18, the J call TRBJ1-2; maybe TRBD1 (6 bases). V was shortened by 4 bases and J by 5 bases, with 17 bases between the two germline ends. Germline V gene sequence: CDR1 KGHSH, CDR2 LQKENI. CDR3 length: 15 amino acids. The CDR3 DNA follows: TGTGCCAGCTCACTGAATCCGGGACAAGGGTATGGCTACACCTTC. Protein product: CASSLNPGQGYGYTF.

This sequence joins TRBV7-9 and TRBJ2-6, with a tentative D call TRBD2 (5 bases). V lost 8 bases and J 0 bases, leaving 14 bases between the germline ends. In germline, CDR1 is SEHNR, CDR2 FQNEAQ (reference sequence). CDR3 length: 16 amino acids. The CDR3 bases are TGTGCCAGCCTTCAGAGGGTTCCCTCTGGGGCCAACGTCCTGACTTTC. It translates to CASLQRVPSGANVLTF.

V is TRBV5-1 and J is TRBJ2-2, with TRBD2 identical over 7 bases. With 6 bases clipped from V and 0 bases from J, the junction kept 8 bases outside the gene matches. Germline values: CDR1 SGHRS, CDR2 YFSETQ. CDR3 length: 16 amino acids. CDR3 bases: TGCGCCAGCACTCTGCCCAGCGGGGCGAACACCGGGGAGCTGTTTTTT. Its translation: CASTLPSGANTGELFF.

The chain combines TRBV11-1 with TRBJ1-4; 8 bases match TRBD1. CDR3 size: 15 residues. J lost 7 bases, V lost 3 bases, and 7 bases had no gene match. CDR1 and CDR2 from the germline V gene are SGHAT and FQDESV (reference sequence). CDR3 residues: CASSFAGGNGEKLFF. As DNA, the CDR3 is TGTGCCAGCAGCTTTGCAGGGGGCAATGGTGAAAAACTGTTTTTT.

The chain employs TRBV7-9 and TRBJ1-3; D unresolved. The germline V gene has CDR1 SEHNR and CDR2 FQNEAQ (reference sequence). The CDR3 contains 13 residues. V dropped 5 bases and J dropped 4 bases, with 9 bases sitting between them. The CDR3 DNA is TGTGCCAGCAGCCCGTCGGGGGGAAACACCATATATTTT. Protein: CASSPSGGNTIYF.

This chain links TRBV28 with TRBJ2-7, with 7 bases lining up with TRBD1. With V trimmed by 9 bases and J by 1 base, 9 bases remained unmatched. The CDR3 covers 14 residues. Germline CDR1 MDHEN, CDR2 SYDVKM. CDR3 sequence reads: CASVDRTFSYEQYF. The DNA for the CDR3 is TGTGCCAGTGTGGACAGGACTTTTTCCTACGAGCAGTACTTC.

For the CDR3, the DNA is TGTGCCAGCAGCGAGGGGGTTAGTGGGGACTATGGCTACACCTTC. The encoded protein is CASSEGVSGDYGYTF. This sequence joins TRBV9 and TRBJ1-2, with D possibly matching TRBD1 (6 bases). The V end was cut by 3 bases, the J end by 3 bases, with 15 bases between. Germline loops: CDR1 SGDLS, CDR2 YYNGEE. The CDR3 is made up of 15 amino acids. Full variable domain (rest looked up from reference TRBV9 and TRBJ1-2): DSGVTQTPKHLITATGQRVTLRCSPRSGDLSVYWYQQSLDQGLQFLIQYYNGEERAKGNILERFSAQQFPDLHSELNLSSLELGDSALYFCASSEGVSGDYGYTFGSGTRLTVV.

The chain couples TRBV3-1 (or the pseudogene TRBV3-2) to TRBJ2-5; D ambiguous. In germline, CDR1 is LGHDT, CDR2 YNNKEL (reference sequence). Between the trimmed V and J ends, which lost 1 base and 0 bases, there was a span of 9 bases. This CDR3 is built from 15 residues. In DNA form, the CDR3 reads TGTGCCAGCAGCCAAGGTTCAACTTACCAAGAGACCCAGTACTTC. Protein sequence: CASSQGSTYQETQYF.

The chain carries TRBV24-1 and TRBJ2-2; 8 nucleotides match TRBD1. After removal of 4 bases from V and 1 base from J, the junction contained 4 bases not matched to a gene. CDR1 and CDR2 (germline): KGHDR, SFDVKD. The CDR3 is 16 residues long. As DNA, the CDR3 is TGTGCCACCAGTGACCCCGGGACAGGGAACACCGGGGAGCTGTTTTTT. It encodes CATSDPGTGNTGELFF.

The chain is built from TRBV7-8 and TRBJ1-5, with D uncertain. The CDR3 consists of 15 residues. The germline CDR1 and CDR2 sequences are SGHVS and FQNEAQ. The V end lost 1 base, the J end lost 5 bases, and 12 bases lay between the germline ends. CDR3 amino acids: CASSLGRGVDQPQHF. In DNA, the CDR3 is TGTGCCAGCAGCTTAGGCCGGGGAGTCGATCAGCCCCAGCATTTT. The complete variable domain, with remaining parts taken from reference TRBV7-8 and TRBJ1-5, reads GAGVSQSPRYKVAKRGQDVALRCDPISGHVSLFWYQQALGQGPEFLTYFQNEAQLDKSGLPSDRFFAERPEGSVSTLKIQRTQQEDSAVYLCASSLGRGVDQPQHFGDGTRLSIL.

The V gene is TRBV7-3, the J gene TRBJ2-7; 10 nucleotides line up with TRBD2. Germline V gene lookup returns CDR1 SGHTA and CDR2 FQGTGA. The CDR3 covers 15 residues. With 5 bases clipped from V and 7 bases from J, the junction kept 11 bases outside the gene matches. Here the CDR3 DNA reads TGTGCCAGCAGCCCCAGCCTAGCGGGGGTGGGAGAGCAGTACTTC. Protein sequence: CASSPSLAGVGEQYF.

This sequence joins TRBV19 and TRBJ2-7; 8 bases match TRBD2. The germline V gene has CDR1 LNHDA and CDR2 SQIVND (reference sequence). CDR3 size: 15 residues. Trimming cost V 5 bases and J 3 bases; bases outside gene matches: 9. The CDR3 sequence: CASSLSGGEGYEQYF. In nucleotides, the CDR3 is TGTGCCAGTAGTCTATCCGGGGGGGAGGGCTACGAGCAGTACTTC.

The chain uses TRBV19 and TRBJ1-4, with 8 bases that match TRBD1. The CDR3 loop spans 13 amino acids. Germline-derived CDR1 and CDR2 are LNHDA and SQIVND (reference sequence). V was clipped by 6 bases and J by 8 bases; unmatched bases: 5. The CDR3 sequence is CASSPTGDEKLFF. CDR3 bases: TGTGCCAGTAGCCCGACAGGGGACGAAAAACTGTTTTTT.

The chain uses TRBV18 and TRBJ2-2; D is uncertain. The CDR3 sequence is 13 residues long. In germline, CDR1 is KGHSH, CDR2 LQKENI. Trimming removed 10 bases at V and 8 bases at J, with 17 bases between. The CDR3 is CATLSTKTGELFF. CDR3 DNA sequence: TGTGCCACCTTATCTACTAAGACGGGGGAGCTGTTTTTT.

This chain joins TRBV6-5 and TRBJ1-2, with 7 bases that match TRBD1. This CDR3 has 14 residues. Trimming cost V 7 bases and J 7 bases; bases outside gene matches: 12. Germline V CDR1 and CDR2: MNHEY, SVGAGI. This CDR3 is CASMNEGATVGYTF. The CDR3 nucleotides read TGTGCCAGCATGAACGAGGGGGCGACGGTTGGCTACACCTTC.